The 31 T cell receptor beta chains below were found in one sample sequenced in a study of tumor-infiltrating lymphocytes in primary liver carcinoma. Each 20-30 mg portion of unsorted bulk tissue served as the source for co-extraction of RNA and DNA. Priming with a constant-region primer yielded TCR beta cDNA from around 540 ng total RNA. Each TCR beta library was derived from three nested multiplex PCR rounds that employed slightly modified ARM-PCR. For around 10 cycles apiece, the opening two PCR rounds ran with TRBV1-TRBV30 forward primers and a C-beta reverse primer. One entry per CDR3 protein results from TCRdb running MiXCR on the multiplex PCR reads. Found here are approximately 120,000 distinct CDR3 sequences, around 60% of them singletons; the top ten hold about 8%. The sample comprised liver tumor tissue from sampling region 3. Indicated subset: tumor region T3, left-lateral pole. The receptors were gathered from a woman aged 60-75 years with primary liver carcinoma and hepatitis B virus infection.

Concerning this clonotype itself: The junction departs from the called germline gene at one end, perhaps through a read error. This sequence joins TRBV11-1 and TRBJ2-5; 7 bases match TRBD1. This CDR3 contains 17 residues. The germline gives CDR1 SGHAT, CDR2 FQDESV (reference sequence). The DNA of the CDR3 is TGTGTCAGCAGCCCACGGCTCGGGACAGCGATACAAGAGACCCAGTACTTC. Translated, it gives CVSSPRLGTAIQETQYF.

This clonotype was seen many times. The J gene is TRBJ2-2, the V gene TRBV6-5; TRBD2 agrees at 9 bases. The CDR3 totals 15 residues. Germline V gene data show CDR1 as MNHEY and CDR2 as SVGAGI. With 5 bases clipped from V and 5 bases from J, the junction kept 6 bases outside the gene matches. The CDR3 nucleotides read TGTGCCAGCAGTCCGCGGGGGGGTGGAACCGGGGAGCTGTTTTTT. As protein: CASSPRGGGTGELFF.

This clonotype was counted ten times or more. The genes are TRBV7-9 and TRBJ1-1; D gene ambiguous. This CDR3 is 16 amino acids long. Trimming pared 2 bases from V and 1 base from J, leaving 14 bases between. Germline values: CDR1 SEHNR, CDR2 FQNEAQ (reference sequence). The CDR3 protein is CASSLPPTRKNTEAFF. The DNA of the CDR3 is TGTGCCAGCAGCTTACCCCCGACGAGGAAGAACACTGAAGCTTTCTTT. Variable domain in full (rest from reference TRBV7-9 and TRBJ1-1): DTGVSQNPRHKITKRGQNVTFRCDPISEHNRLYWYRQTLGQGPEFLTYFQNEAQLEKSRLLSDRFSAERPKGSFSTLEIQRTEQGDSAMYLCASSLPPTRKNTEAFFGQGTRLTVV.

Turning to this clonotype: This could be a read error, since a much larger clone is one nucleotide away. The final CDR3 position lacks the conserved phenylalanine or tryptophan, pointing to a likely read error. This chain uses TRBV6-1 with TRBJ2-7, with 8 positions matching TRBD2. From germline, CDR1 is MNHNS and CDR2 SASEGT. This CDR3 has 15 residues. The J segment lost 4 bases and the V segment lost 4 bases, leaving 9 bases of the junction unmatched. CDR3 sequence reads: CASSAYGTRKYEQYI. The CDR3 DNA sequence: TGTGCCAGCAGTGCCTACGGGACTAGAAAATACGAGCAGTACATC.

The V and J genes are TRBV30 and TRBJ2-2; 7 nucleotides agree with TRBD2. After removal of 2 bases from V and 9 bases from J, the junction contained 9 bases not matched to a gene. CDR3 length equals 14 residues. Germline assignment: CDR1 GTSNPN and CDR2 SVGIG (reference sequence). Here the CDR3 DNA reads TGTGCCTGGAGTAGCGGGGTTGACCCCTGGGAGCTGTTTTTT. It codes for CAWSSGVDPWELFF.

In the case of this clonotype: The CDR3 does not close with the conserved phenylalanine or tryptophan, likely indicating a read error. J is TRBJ2-7 and V is TRBV11-2, with D possibly matching TRBD2 (5 bases). V was clipped by 0 bases and J by 8 bases, with 17 bases between them. Germline V gives CDR1 SGHAT, CDR2 FQNNGV. CDR3 size: 15 residues. The CDR3 here is CASSLEPRGSGQQYP. The DNA for the CDR3 is TGTGCCAGCAGCTTAGAGCCTAGAGGGAGCGGCCAGCAGTACCCC.

In its sample, this clonotype was seen a few times. The V call is TRBV19, the J call TRBJ2-1; TRBD2 might be the D (5 bases). Deletions cut 5 bases from V and 4 bases from J, with 21 bases between. The CDR3 is made up of 17 amino acids. CDR1 is LNHDA, CDR2 SQIVND, per germline (reference sequence). The CDR3 here is CASSVRQMASWYNEQFF. CDR3 bases: TGTGCCAGTAGTGTTCGACAAATGGCTAGCTGGTACAATGAGCAGTTCTTC.

In regard to this clonotype: The CDR3 does not close with the conserved phenylalanine or tryptophan, likely indicating a read error. The genes are TRBV6-1 and TRBJ2-5, with D possibly TRBD1 on 6 matching bases. The CDR3 spans 15 residues. The germline V gene encodes CDR1 MNHNS and CDR2 SASEGT. The CDR3 loop reads CASRCWTDSQEAQYS. CDR3 DNA: TGTGCCAGCAGGTGCTGGACAGACAGTCAAGAGGCCCAGTACTCC.

This clonotype appeared a few times. Sequence at one end of the junction differs from germline and may be a read error. The rearrangement links TRBV11-2 to TRBJ1-5; D remains unclear. Germline CDR1 SGHAT, CDR2 FQNNGV. This CDR3 is built from 13 residues. CDR3 DNA sequence: TGTGTCAGCAGCGGTATGAACAATCGGCCCCAGCATTTT. It encodes CVSSGMNNRPQHF.

This clonotype was seen once. This may stem from a read error, because a much larger clone lies one nucleotide away. V is TRBV5-1 and J is TRBJ2-5; TRBD1 might be the D (6 bases). Per germline, CDR1 SGHRS and CDR2 YFSETQ. V was shortened by 7 bases and J by 2 bases, with 12 bases between the two germline ends. CDR3 length: 13 amino acids. This CDR3 is CASPGQPQETQYF. The CDR3, as DNA: TGCGCCAGCCCAGGACAGCCACAAGAGACCCAGTACTTC.

This clonotype came up once. The junction departs from germline at one end; a sequencing error may be responsible. The rearrangement uses TRBV5-1 and TRBJ2-3; 7 bases line up with TRBD2. The germline gives CDR1 SGHRS, CDR2 YFSETQ. This CDR3 comprises 15 residues. The CDR3 region has the DNA TGCGCCAGCAGTAGACTAGCCGATAGCACAGTTACGCAGTATTTT. This gives the protein CASSRLADSTVTQYF.

With regard to this clonotype: One junction end disagrees with the germline gene, perhaps due to a read error. This chain connects TRBV11-3 to TRBJ2-2, with 10 bases matching TRBD2. Germline V gene lookup returns CDR1 SGHNT and CDR2 YENEEA. The CDR3 is 18 amino acids. CDR3 bases: TGTGTCAGCAGCGAGGGACTAGCGCGAGGGCAAAGGACCGGGGAGCTGTTTTTT. Amino acids: CVSSEGLARGQRTGELFF.

Remarks on this clonotype: The junction departs from germline at one end; a sequencing error may be responsible. The chain employs TRBV29-1 and TRBJ2-3; D uncertain. Germline assignment: CDR1 SQVTM and CDR2 ANQGSEA. The CDR3 loop spans 12 amino acids. DNA for the CDR3: TGCAGCGTTGAGTTAAGCACAGATTCGCAGTATTTT. The encoded protein is CSVELSTDSQYF.

This clonotype was seen repeatedly, ten times or more. The V call is TRBV6-5, the J call TRBJ2-1; D remains ambiguous. V was clipped by 6 bases and J by 0 bases, with 9 bases between them. The CDR3 loop spans 14 amino acids. Germline V lookup: CDR1 MNHEY, CDR2 SVGAGI. The CDR3 loop is CASRHRSSYNEQFF. The CDR3 coding sequence is TGTGCCAGCAGACATCGGAGCTCCTACAATGAGCAGTTCTTC.

This clonotype was detected ten times or more. The chain links TRBV5-5 to TRBJ1-5; TRBD1 is a possible D gene (5 bases). The germline gives CDR1 SGHKS, CDR2 YYEKEE (reference sequence). V lost 4 bases and J 2 bases, leaving 13 bases between the germline ends. CDR3 size: 15 residues. The CDR3 is CASSGGTIGNQPQHF. The CDR3 DNA reads as TGTGCCAGCAGCGGCGGGACCATTGGCAATCAGCCCCAGCATTTT.

Worth noting for this clonotype: A clone one base away is much larger, so this may be a read error. The chain joins TRBV5-5 to TRBJ1-2; TRBD1 might be the D (5 bases). Germline V CDR1 and CDR2: SGHKS, YYEKEE (reference sequence). The CDR3 runs 14 residues. V lost 4 bases to trimming and J lost 8 bases, with 18 bases between them. CDR3 sequence (DNA): TGTGCCAGCAGCCGAGGGACGGACGAGAGAGGCTACACCTTC. Protein sequence: CASSRGTDERGYTF.

On this clonotype: Since no conserved phenylalanine or tryptophan closes the CDR3, a read error is the likely cause. The chain combines TRBV5-4 with TRBJ2-3; D not certain. The CDR3 runs to 13 residues. CDR1 is SGHNT and CDR2 is YYREEE in the germline V gene (reference sequence). The CDR3 loop reads CDSSTPAVDTQYL. The CDR3 nucleotides read TGTGACAGCAGCACCCCGGCCGTCGATACGCAGTATTTG.

This clonotype was counted ten times or more. The J gene is TRBJ2-3, the V gene TRBV10-3; no definite D call. V lost 5 bases to trimming and J lost 5 bases, with 11 bases between them. Germline V gives CDR1 ENHRY, CDR2 SYGVKD. The CDR3 extends over 13 amino acids. CDR3 nucleotide sequence: TGTGCCATCAGTCTAGATTTAGGAGATACGCAGTATTTT. This encodes CAISLDLGDTQYF.

On this clonotype itself: In this CDR3 the conserved last residue, phenylalanine or tryptophan, is missing, so a read error is likely. The chain uses TRBV29-1 and TRBJ2-2; TRBD1 agrees at 8 bases. CDR3 length: 12 residues. Germline CDR1 reads SQVTM; CDR2 reads ANQGSEA. The CDR3 spells CSARSGGRELFS. The CDR3 DNA reads TGTAGCGCCAGATCAGGGGGCCGGGAGCTGTTTTCT.

About this clonotype itself: One junction end disagrees with the germline gene, perhaps due to a read error. The chain has TRBV11-2 and TRBJ1-1; D is perhaps TRBD1 (5 bases). The length of the CDR3 is 13 residues. Germline CDR1 reads SGHAT; CDR2 reads FQNNGV. Here the CDR3 reads CASSPGYHTDAFF. CDR3 nucleotide sequence: TGTGCCAGTAGCCCAGGGTATCACACTGATGCTTTCTTT.

Comments on this clonotype: The junction differs from germline at one of its ends, possibly a read error. V is TRBV12-5 and J is TRBJ1-4; D is unresolved. CDR1 LGHNT and CDR2 FRNRAP come from the germline V gene. The CDR3 is made up of 13 amino acids. The CDR3 is CVSAPQLNEKLFF. DNA of the CDR3: TGTGTTAGTGCCCCCCAGCTTAATGAAAAACTGTTTTTC.

This clonotype came up many times. This sequence joins TRBV30 and TRBJ2-3; D remains unclear. This CDR3 has 12 amino acids. V was pared by 0 bases and J by 4 bases, with 5 bases between. CDR1 GTSNPN and CDR2 SVGIG come from the germline V gene (reference sequence). CDR3 DNA: TGTGCCTGGAGTGTACGGGCAGATACGCAGTATTTT. It codes for CAWSVRADTQYF.

The V call is TRBV29-1, the J call TRBJ2-2; D is uncertain. V lost 8 bases, J lost 2 bases, and 15 bases lay in between. In germline, CDR1 is SQVTM, CDR2 ANQGSEA. This CDR3 contains 14 residues. Here the CDR3 reads CSIVTQSNTGELFF. In DNA, the CDR3 is TGCAGCATCGTTACGCAGAGTAACACCGGGGAGCTGTTTTTT.

This clonotype was observed a handful of times. The chain is built from TRBV28 and TRBJ2-7, with D perhaps assigned TRBD1 or TRBD2 (5 bases each). V lost 8 bases to trimming and J lost 4 bases, with 24 bases between them. CDR1 is MDHEN and CDR2 is SYDVKM in the germline V gene. The CDR3 runs 16 residues. The CDR3 coding sequence is TGTGCCAGCCGACTAACCGGGACGGCTGCTTTTTACGAGCAGTACTTC. This gives the protein CASRLTGTAAFYEQYF.

This clonotype was seen once. Given a much more abundant clone one base away, this may be a read error. The chain has TRBV4-2 and TRBJ1-4; D is possibly TRBD1 (5 bases). V lost 4 bases to trimming and J lost 6 bases, with 12 bases between them. Germline values: CDR1 LGHNA, CDR2 YNFKEQ. The CDR3 is 14 residues long. DNA of the CDR3: TGTGCCAGCAGCCGAGCAGAAGGGGATGAAAAACTGTTTTTT. Translation: CASSRAEGDEKLFF.

This chain links TRBV6-5 with TRBJ1-1; D remains unclear. CDR1 and CDR2 (germline): MNHEY, SVGAGI. The CDR3 length is 12 residues. V was clipped by 6 bases and J by 8 bases, with 13 bases between them. CDR3 nucleotides: TGTGCCAGCAGATCACCCGGGGTAGAAGCTTTCTTT. Translated: CASRSPGVEAFF.

About this clonotype itself: Its ends do not fully match the called genes, so a read error is possible. The rearrangement links TRBV6-5 to TRBJ2-1; D is unresolved. The CDR3 consists of 17 residues. CDR1 and CDR2 (germline): MNHEY, SVGAGI. The CDR3 DNA follows: TGTGCCAGCGGGCCCCGTGTTCGAGCGAGTCGCTACAATGGGCAGTTCTTC. Translating it yields CASGPRVRASRYNGQFF.

This chain uses TRBV29-1 with TRBJ2-3, with 8 bases that match TRBD2. Per germline, CDR1 SQVTM and CDR2 ANQGSEA. This CDR3 region has 15 residues. The CDR3 bases are TGCGGCTCGCTAGGGCTAGCGGGCGTCACAGATACGCAGTATTTT. Its translation is CGSLGLAGVTDTQYF.

About this clonotype itself: A much larger clone lies a single base off, so this may be a read error. J is TRBJ2-3 and V is TRBV7-9, with 12 bases fitting TRBD2. J lost 8 bases, V lost 5 bases, and 14 bases had no gene match. CDR1 and CDR2 from the germline V gene are SEHNR and FQNEAQ (reference sequence). The CDR3 is 17 amino acids. The CDR3 reads CASSPTVPSGRAGTQYF. CDR3 DNA sequence: TGTGCCAGCAGCCCGACTGTCCCTAGCGGGAGGGCCGGTACGCAGTATTTT.

This clonotype has a count of ten or more. V gene TRBV28 combines with J gene TRBJ2-5; no clear D gene. Per germline, CDR1 MDHEN and CDR2 SYDVKM. There are 12 residues in the CDR3. V gave up 3 bases and J gave up 2 bases, with 4 bases separating them. The CDR3 region has the DNA TGTGCCAGCAGTTTGCGGCAAGAGACCCAGTACTTC. It codes for CASSLRQETQYF.

Turning to this clonotype: At one end, the junction sequence differs from germline, possibly due to a read error. The chain is built from TRBV11-2 and TRBJ2-5; weak D call: TRBD1 (6 bases). CDR1 is SGHAT, CDR2 FQNNGV, per germline. This CDR3 is 13 amino acids long. CDR3 sequence (DNA): TGTGCCGGCAGCCGGGACATAGAAGAGACCCAGTACTTC. Its translation: CAGSRDIEETQYF.